This record concerns one T cell receptor (beta chain) sequence. Its antigen is unidentified. The sample comes from a study of blood T cells in healthy people across ages. V was clipped by 5 bases and J by 2 bases, with 12 bases between them. Per the germline V gene, CDR1 is SGHNT and CDR2 is YYREEE (reference sequence). The CDR3 has 14 residues. Study conclusions and caveats: One million T cells yielded diversity estimates that were considered underestimates. PBMCs left unsorted prevented a conclusive naive versus antigen-experienced comparison.

Alongside a J-beta primer mix, a sample-barcoded 5' primer served in a second PCR lasting roughly 6 to 11 cycles. MiXCR was run by TCRdb on the 5' RACE reads, yielding one entry per CDR3 protein. Of fewer than 2,000,000 distinct CDR3 sequences listed, roughly 32% were seen once; the top ten hold over 9%. This clonotype originated in a woman in her 30s in good health. The specimen sequenced was blood. The chain is built from TRBV5-4 and TRBJ2-3; D gene unclear. CDR3 sequence (DNA): TGTGCCAGCAGGACGCAGGACCTCACAGATACGCAGTATTTT. This encodes CASRTQDLTDTQYF.